This T cell receptor beta chain is from a study of preoperative IRX-2 immunotherapy in early breast cancer. Treatment defined: preoperative locoregional IRX-2 cytokine immunotherapy. Patients received preoperative, locoregional IRX-2 cytokine immunotherapy in a phase Ib study. In its sample, this clone was seen a few times. The V end was cut by 6 bases, the J end by 2 bases, with 16 bases between. The CDR3 has 15 residues. Method: immunoSEQ multiplex PCR; TCRdb's copy keeps in-frame clones and lacks some. The repertoire consists of around 25,000 clones, with over 85% occurring once and the leading ten covering 25% to 35%.

J is TRBJ1-2 and V is TRBV6-7; D may be TRBD1 (5 bases). TRBV6-7 is placed among ORFs of uncertain function. The sequence was obtained from a human donor with breast cancer. Sequenced material: tumor tissue, taken after IRX-2 immunotherapy. The CDR3 here is CASRTTANKNYGYTF. Here the CDR3 DNA reads TGTGCCAGCAGAACGACAGCTAATAAAAACTATGGCTACACCTTC.